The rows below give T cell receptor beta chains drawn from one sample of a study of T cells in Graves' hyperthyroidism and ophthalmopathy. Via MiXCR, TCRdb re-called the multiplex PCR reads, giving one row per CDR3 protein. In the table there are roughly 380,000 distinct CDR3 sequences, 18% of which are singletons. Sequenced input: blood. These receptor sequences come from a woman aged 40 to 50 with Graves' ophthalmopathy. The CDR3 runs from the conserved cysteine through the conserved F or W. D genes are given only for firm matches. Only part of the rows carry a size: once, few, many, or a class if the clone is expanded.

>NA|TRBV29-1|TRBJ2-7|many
CSVVSNYEQYF
TGCAGCGTTGTGTCAAACTACGAGCAGTACTTC
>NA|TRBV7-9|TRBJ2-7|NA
CASNRMGEQYF
TGTGCCAGCAACAGAATGGGGGAGCAGTACTTC
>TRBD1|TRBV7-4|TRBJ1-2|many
CARRLKGAIRGYTF
TGTGCCAGGAGGCTCAAGGGGGCGATAAGAGGCTACACCTTC
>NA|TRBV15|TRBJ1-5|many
CATSNRANQPQHF
TGTGCCACCAGCAACAGGGCCAATCAGCCCCAGCATTTT
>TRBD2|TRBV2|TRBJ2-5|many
CASIATSGIGTQYF
TGTGCCAGCATCGCGACTAGCGGGATTGGGACCCAGTACTTC
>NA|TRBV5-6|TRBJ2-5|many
CASSASGEETQYF
TGTGCCAGCAGCGCCTCAGGGGAGGAGACCCAGTACTTC
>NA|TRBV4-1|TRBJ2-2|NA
CASSQGPRGELFF
TGCGCCAGCAGCCAAGGTCCGCGCGGGGAGCTGTTTTTT
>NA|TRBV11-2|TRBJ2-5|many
CASSLGLGRETQYF
TGTGCCAGCAGCTTAGGCTTAGGCAGGGAGACCCAGTACTTC
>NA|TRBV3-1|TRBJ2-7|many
CASSSSGIEQYF
TGTGCCAGCAGTTCCTCGGGAATTGAGCAGTACTTC
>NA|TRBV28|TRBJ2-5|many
CASSPTGTVVNF
TGTGCCAGCAGTCCTACAGGGACTGTCGTGAACTTC
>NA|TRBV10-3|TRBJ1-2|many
CAISDEESYGYTF
TGTGCCATCAGTGACGAAGAGTCGTATGGCTACACCTTC
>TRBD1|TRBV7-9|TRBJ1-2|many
CASSSRQGGKLRGYTF
TGTGCCAGCAGCTCCAGACAGGGAGGGAAGTTGAGGGGCTACACCTTC
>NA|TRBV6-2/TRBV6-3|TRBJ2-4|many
CASSYSGGNIQYF
TGTGCCAGCAGTTACTCCGGGGGAAACATTCAGTACTTC
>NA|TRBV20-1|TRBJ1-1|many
CSAQGGRGRNTEAFF
TGCAGTGCTCAAGGAGGACGAGGAAGAAACACTGAAGCTTTCTTT
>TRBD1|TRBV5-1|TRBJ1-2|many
CASSFGDRDGYTF
TGCGCCAGCAGCTTTGGTGACAGGGATGGCTACACCTTC
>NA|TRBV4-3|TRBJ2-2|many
CASSYYLRGENTGELFF
TGCGCCAGCAGCTACTACCTTCGGGGAGAGAACACCGGGGAGCTGTTTTTT
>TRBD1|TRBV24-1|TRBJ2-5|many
CATNTGGEETQYF
TGTGCCACCAATACAGGGGGAGAAGAGACCCAGTACTTC
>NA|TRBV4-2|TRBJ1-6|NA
CASREGGGANSPLHF
TGTGCCAGCAGAGAAGGAGGGGGGGCCAATTCACCCCTCCACTTT